The rows below give T cell receptor beta chains drawn from one sample of a study of shared clonotypes between healthy human individuals. This table comes from immunoSEQ multiplex PCR, and its TCRdb copy is limited to in-frame clones, with some not included. The sample has approximately 2.3 million clones; roughly 93% are singletons. The sequenced material came from naive CD4+ T cells from PBMCs. Receptors originate from a man aged 18 to 30 in good health. Some clones in this sample may be carry-over from other donors' samples. Both conserved end residues are part of each CDR3. D genes are given only for firm matches. Only some rows state a clone size, as once, few, many or a class for expanded clones.

d_call clone_size j_call v_call cdr3_aa cdr3_nt
TRBD2 - TRBJ2-5 TRBV7-8 CASSRQRLAGVETQYF TGTGCCAGCAGCCGCCAACGGCTAGCGGGAGTGGAGACCCAGTACTTC
TRBD1 - TRBJ1-5 TRBV19 CASSDTGQRPLYSNQPQHF TGTGCCAGTAGTGACACGGGACAGAGACCCCTATATAGCAATCAGCCCCAGCATTTT
TRBD1 - TRBJ2-5 TRBV5-1 CASSPDRGTHETQYF TGCGCCAGCAGCCCGGACAGGGGCACTCATGAGACCCAGTACTTC
- - TRBJ2-1 TRBV19 CASSTTRGSVEFF TGTGCCAGTAGTACTACCAGAGGGAGTGTTGAGTTCTTC
- - TRBJ2-6 TRBV5-6 CASSLVGGTSGANVLTF TGTGCCAGCAGCTTGGTCGGGGGTACCTCTGGGGCCAACGTCCTGACTTTC
TRBD2 - TRBJ2-5 TRBV7-2 CASSFSSGNLQTQYF TGTGCCAGCAGCTTTAGTAGCGGGAATTTACAGACCCAGTACTTC
- - TRBJ1-5 TRBV18 CASSQNLGDPSNQPQHF TGTGCCAGCTCCCAAAACCTCGGGGATCCTAGCAATCAGCCCCAGCATTTT
TRBD2 - TRBJ2-1 TRBV7-6 CASSVGLAGVAEQFF TGTGCCAGCAGCGTGGGACTAGCGGGAGTTGCGGAGCAGTTCTTC
TRBD1 - TRBJ1-6 TRBV9 CASSVGGTEYSPLHF TGTGCCAGCAGCGTAGGGGGGACAGAGTATTCACCCCTCCACTTT
- - TRBJ1-5 TRBV5-6 CASSLGPTGGNQPQHF TGTGCCAGCAGCTTGGGACCCACCGGCGGCAATCAGCCCCAGCATTTT
- - TRBJ2-1 TRBV27 CASSLPGSAAYNEQFF TGTGCCAGCAGTCTTCCCGGGAGTGCGGCCTACAATGAGCAGTTCTTC
- - TRBJ1-5 TRBV4-1 CASSHRLGVPNQPQHF TGCGCCAGCAGCCATCGACTGGGGGTACCAAATCAGCCCCAGCATTTT
TRBD1 - TRBJ1-1 TRBV5-1 CASSYPGTGRGVEAFF TGCGCCAGCAGCTATCCCGGGACAGGAAGGGGAGTTGAAGCTTTCTTT
TRBD1 - TRBJ2-7 TRBV18 CASSPPRQGSYEQYF TGTGCCAGCTCACCACCGAGACAGGGGTCCTACGAGCAGTACTTC
TRBD2 once TRBJ2-2 TRBV10-3 CAIKGGLAGSNTGELFF TGTGCCATCAAGGGGGGACTAGCGGGATCGAACACCGGGGAGCTGTTTTTT
- once TRBJ2-6 TRBV7-2 CASSPRGAGSGANVLTF TGTGCCAGCAGCCCTCGAGGGGCCGGCTCTGGGGCCAACGTCCTGACTTTC
- once TRBJ2-7 TRBV30 CAWSVGTWGHEQYF TGTGCCTGGAGTGTGGGGACCTGGGGCCACGAGCAGTACTTC
TRBD2 - TRBJ2-1 TRBV10-3 CAISESRSSGGNEQFF TGTGCCATCAGTGAGTCAAGATCTAGCGGCGGCAATGAGCAGTTCTTC
TRBD1 - TRBJ1-1 TRBV5-4 CASSSGQGAGEAFF TGTGCCAGCAGCTCGGGACAGGGGGCAGGTGAAGCTTTCTTT
TRBD2 - TRBJ2-1 TRBV4-2 CASSQGRRNGTSRRYSYNEQFF TGTGCCAGCAGCCAAGGACGTCGCAACGGGACTAGCAGAAGGTACTCCTACAATGAGCAGTTCTTC
TRBD2 - TRBJ2-3 TRBV10-3 CAISESRPRLADSTDTQYF TGTGCCATCAGTGAGTCCCGGCCCCGGCTAGCGGATAGCACAGATACGCAGTATTTT
TRBD1 - TRBJ1-4 TRBV5-1 CASSSTGDPNEKLFF TGCGCCAGCAGCTCAACAGGGGACCCCAATGAAAAACTGTTTTTT
TRBD2 few TRBJ2-3 TRBV9 CASSRRTRGWDTQYF TGTGCCAGCAGCAGACGGACTAGAGGGTGGGATACGCAGTATTTT
- - TRBJ2-2 TRBV30 CAWSVPRAANTGELFF TGTGCCTGGAGTGTACCCAGGGCTGCGAACACCGGGGAGCTGTTTTTT
- - TRBJ2-7 TRBV18 CASSPPLAPGEQYF TGTGCCAGCTCACCTCCGTTAGCGCCGGGCGAGCAGTACTTC
- - TRBJ1-1 TRBV7-9 CASSKPPDSWSFANTEAFF TGTGCCAGCAGCAAACCCCCGGACAGTTGGAGTTTTGCGAACACTGAAGCTTTCTTT
TRBD1 - TRBJ2-7 TRBV5-1 CASSKGQGSYEQYF TGCGCCAGCAGCAAGGGACAGGGCTCCTACGAGCAGTACTTC
- - TRBJ1-4 TRBV27 CASSRSSGGEKLFF TGTGCCAGCAGCCGGTCCTCGGGAGGTGAAAAACTGTTTTTT
TRBD1 once TRBJ2-5 TRBV5-4 CASSYGQGQETQYF TGTGCCAGCAGTTACGGACAGGGCCAAGAGACCCAGTACTTC
TRBD2 - TRBJ2-1 TRBV18 CASSPPTSGTSLNEQFF TGTGCCAGCTCACCACCGACTAGCGGGACCTCCTTAAATGAGCAGTTCTTC
TRBD2 - TRBJ2-1 TRBV5-4 CASSTRTSGPLSEQFF TGTGCCAGCAGCACCCGGACTAGCGGGCCCCTTTCGGAGCAGTTCTTC
- - TRBJ2-2 TRBV28 CASSTTSANTGELFF TGTGCCAGCAGTACCACTAGTGCGAACACCGGGGAGCTGTTTTTT
TRBD1 - TRBJ1-5 TRBV10-3 CAIRGTGDQPQHF TGTGCCATCAGAGGGACAGGGGATCAGCCCCAGCATTTT
TRBD1 - TRBJ1-2 TRBV28 CASSSPQGSAYGYTF TGTGCCAGCAGTAGCCCACAGGGGTCCGCCTATGGCTACACCTTC
- - TRBJ2-1 TRBV7-9 CASSFSNNEQFF TGTGCCAGCAGCTTCTCAAACAATGAGCAGTTCTTC
TRBD1 - TRBJ2-7 TRBV5-1 CAGSPLQGAIHEQYF TGCGCCGGCAGCCCGCTACAGGGGGCTATCCACGAGCAGTACTTC
- - TRBJ2-3 TRBV29-1 CSVAGRVADTQYF TGCAGCGTTGCTGGGAGAGTGGCCGATACGCAGTATTTT
TRBD1 - TRBJ1-4 TRBV4-1 CASSQDRDSATNEKLFF TGCGCCAGCAGCCAAGATCGGGACAGCGCAACTAATGAAAAACTGTTTTTT
TRBD2 - TRBJ2-2 TRBV19 CASSIRGLAGLGGGELFF TGTGCCAGTAGTATTCGAGGACTAGCGGGACTCGGGGGCGGGGAGCTGTTTTTT
TRBD1 - TRBJ2-2 TRBV10-3 CAINPGQGMTGELFF TGTGCCATCAACCCGGGACAGGGTATGACCGGGGAGCTGTTTTTT
- - TRBJ1-3 TRBV6-4 CASIGPTVPSGNTIYF TGTGCCAGCATCGGACCAACAGTTCCCTCTGGAAACACCATATATTTT
TRBD1 - TRBJ1-5 TRBV18 CASSLGTGGSNQPQHF TGTGCCAGCTCCCTCGGGACAGGGGGCAGCAATCAGCCCCAGCATTTT
- - TRBJ2-1 TRBV27 CASSYAGKGEQFF TGTGCCAGCAGTTATGCCGGGAAGGGCGAGCAGTTCTTC
- - TRBJ2-7 TRBV7-9 CASSLVPISYEQYF TGTGCCAGCAGCTTAGTTCCAATCTCCTACGAGCAGTACTTC
TRBD1 - TRBJ1-1 TRBV18 CASSLTGGEAFF TGTGCCAGCTCACTAACAGGGGGCGAAGCTTTCTTT
TRBD1 - TRBJ1-1 TRBV6-1 CASSAQQGGNTEAFF TGTGCCAGCAGTGCTCAACAGGGGGGTAACACTGAAGCTTTCTTT
- - TRBJ2-1 TRBV5-5 CASSSAGFAEQFF TGTGCCAGCAGCTCTGCCGGGTTTGCTGAGCAGTTCTTC
- - TRBJ2-2 TRBV30 CAWSETTGELFF TGTGCCTGGAGTGAAACCACCGGGGAGCTGTTTTTT
- - TRBJ2-2 TRBV7-3 CASNDPAGLKDTGELFF TGTGCCAGCAACGATCCAGCCGGTTTGAAGGACACCGGGGAGCTGTTTTTT
TRBD1 - TRBJ2-2 TRBV9 CASSVGWGQTNTGELFF TGTGCCAGCAGCGTAGGATGGGGACAGACGAACACCGGGGAGCTGTTTTTT
- once TRBJ2-5 TRBV28 CASRGESAKGETQYF TGTGCCAGCAGAGGCGAGTCGGCGAAGGGAGAGACCCAGTACTTC
- - TRBJ1-1 TRBV28 CASSSPGIGDTEAFF TGTGCCAGCAGTTCTCCAGGGATTGGGGACACTGAAGCTTTCTTT
TRBD1 - TRBJ1-1 TRBV6-5 CASSPGTGSRRKAFF TGTGCCAGCAGCCCCGGGACAGGGAGCCGGCGGAAAGCTTTCTTT
- - TRBJ2-5 TRBV5-1 CASRPGQTQETQYF TGCGCCAGCAGACCTGGACAGACACAAGAGACCCAGTACTTC
- - TRBJ1-4 TRBV9 CASSAAPGEKLFF TGTGCCAGCAGCGCCGCACCTGGGGAAAAACTGTTTTTT
- - TRBJ1-1 TRBV29-1 CSTKQGGGTEAFF TGCAGCACCAAACAGGGCGGAGGCACTGAAGCTTTCTTT
- once TRBJ2-3 TRBV27 CASSLSWFNTQYF TGTGCCAGCAGTTTATCCTGGTTCAATACGCAGTATTTT
- - TRBJ2-7 TRBV11-3 CASSRGRVYEQYF TGTGCCAGCAGCCGGGGCAGGGTCTACGAGCAGTACTTC
- - TRBJ1-5 TRBV21-1 CASSVTRGGGQPQHF TGTGCCAGCAGCGTCACTCGGGGGGGAGGTCAGCCCCAGCATTTT